The rows below give T cell receptor beta chains drawn from one sample of a study of blood T cell repertoires in COVID-19. Using immunoSEQ multiplex PCR, the repertoire was profiled, and TCRdb retains in-frame clones only, with some absent. The sample holds fewer than 180,000 clones; 75% to 90% are singletons and the top ten take around 4.6%. Sequencing was carried out using peripheral blood. Receptors originate from a woman aged 55-69 years with active or convalescent COVID-19. Each CDR3 is given with its conserved first and last residue. Each record gives: V gene, clone size, D gene, J gene, CDR3 protein, CDR3 DNA. D genes are given only for firm matches. Size values are once, few and many counts, or a class for expanded clones, and some rows have none.

V: TRBV9; size: .; D: .; J: TRBJ1-2; CDR3: CASSPDVGGLSGYTF; DNA: TGTGCCAGCAGCCCCGACGTCGGGGGTTTAAGTGGCTACACCTTC
V: TRBV5-1; size: .; D: TRBD2; J: TRBJ2-3; CDR3: CASRGGLAGEEDTQYF; DNA: TGCGCCAGCAGGGGAGGACTAGCGGGGGAGGAAGATACGCAGTATTTT
V: TRBV10-1; size: .; D: .; J: TRBJ1-2; CDR3: CASSERGMDGYTF; DNA: TGCGCCAGCAGTGAGAGGGGGATGGATGGCTACACCTTC
V: TRBV5-8; size: .; D: TRBD1; J: TRBJ1-1; CDR3: CASSHGTVGTEAFF; DNA: TGTGCCAGCAGCCACGGGACAGTGGGCACTGAAGCTTTCTTT
V: TRBV7-8; size: .; D: TRBD2; J: TRBJ2-5; CDR3: CASSPNRIGGGARETQYF; DNA: TGTGCCAGCAGCCCAAACCGAATTGGCGGGGGGGCCCGAGAGACCCAGTACTTC
V: TRBV5-4; size: .; D: .; J: TRBJ1-1; CDR3: CASSPAWGRGPDTNTEAFF; DNA: TGTGCCAGCAGCCCAGCCTGGGGTCGAGGGCCAGATACTAACACTGAAGCTTTCTTT
V: TRBV10-3; size: .; D: .; J: TRBJ2-3; CDR3: CAISLVEGTQYF; DNA: TGTGCCATCAGTTTAGTAGAGGGTACGCAGTATTTT
V: TRBV20-1; size: once; D: .; J: TRBJ1-2; CDR3: CSASTVAGDYGYTF; DNA: TGCAGTGCTAGTACCGTCGCAGGGGACTATGGCTACACCTTC
V: TRBV6-6; size: .; D: TRBD2; J: TRBJ2-3; CDR3: CASSTPSMGGADTQYF; DNA: TGTGCCAGCAGTACCCCCTCCATGGGAGGGGCAGATACGCAGTATTTT
V: TRBV18; size: .; D: TRBD1; J: TRBJ1-5; CDR3: CASSPEQGAPRWPQHF; DNA: TGTGCCAGCTCACCAGAACAGGGGGCCCCCAGGTGGCCCCAGCATTTT
V: TRBV5-6; size: .; D: TRBD1; J: TRBJ1-4; CDR3: CASSLVGTGGAGNEKLFF; DNA: TGTGCCAGCAGCTTGGTGGGGACAGGGGGCGCCGGGAATGAAAAACTGTTTTTT
V: TRBV7-2; size: .; D: TRBD1; J: TRBJ1-6; CDR3: CASSQRQGAGSPLHF; DNA: TGTGCCAGCAGCCAAAGACAGGGGGCTGGGTCACCCCTCCACTTT
V: TRBV5-1; size: .; D: TRBD1; J: TRBJ2-7; CDR3: CASSWGQGTYEQYF; DNA: TGCGCCAGCAGCTGGGGACAGGGTACCTACGAGCAGTACTTC
V: TRBV27; size: .; D: TRBD1; J: TRBJ2-5; CDR3: CASTLARDRGSETQYF; DNA: TGTGCCAGCACCCTAGCGCGGGACAGGGGGTCGGAGACCCAGTACTTC
V: TRBV10-3; size: .; D: TRBD1; J: TRBJ1-1; CDR3: CAISSQGVQTEAFF; DNA: TGTGCCATCAGTAGTCAGGGGGTTCAAACTGAAGCTTTCTTT
V: TRBV4-3; size: once; D: TRBD2; J: TRBJ2-7; CDR3: CASSQVGGNYEQYF; DNA: TGCGCCAGCAGCCAAGTGGGGGGGAACTACGAGCAGTACTTC
V: TRBV5-4; size: .; D: TRBD1; J: TRBJ2-4; CDR3: CASSPVGGQGALGIQYF; DNA: TGTGCCAGCAGCCCGGTTGGGGGACAGGGGGCGTTGGGCATTCAGTACTTC
V: TRBV6-1; size: .; D: TRBD2; J: TRBJ2-3; CDR3: CASSETSGGRSDTQYF; DNA: TGTGCCAGCAGTGAAACTAGCGGGGGGAGGTCAGATACGCAGTATTTT
V: TRBV5-8; size: .; D: .; J: TRBJ1-1; CDR3: CASQGQFNTEAFF; DNA: TGTGCCAGCCAAGGACAGTTTAACACTGAAGCTTTCTTT
V: TRBV24-1; size: .; D: TRBD1; J: TRBJ1-5; CDR3: CATYRGKGQPQHF; DNA: TGTGCCACCTACAGGGGTAAGGGCCAGCCCCAGCATTTT
V: TRBV9; size: .; D: .; J: TRBJ2-7; CDR3: CASSVGGDNYEQYF; DNA: TGTGCCAGCAGCGTAGGAGGGGACAACTACGAGCAGTACTTC
V: TRBV4-3; size: .; D: .; J: TRBJ2-2; CDR3: CASSQPLGANTGELFF; DNA: TGCGCCAGCAGCCAACCTCTCGGGGCGAACACCGGGGAGCTGTTTTTT
V: TRBV5-1; size: .; D: TRBD2; J: TRBJ2-1; CDR3: CASSVIAGVYNEQFF; DNA: TGCGCCAGCAGCGTCATAGCGGGGGTATACAATGAGCAGTTCTTC
V: TRBV19; size: .; D: .; J: TRBJ2-3; CDR3: CASSIPGGTDTQYF; DNA: TGTGCCAGTAGTATCCCCGGTGGTACAGATACGCAGTATTTT